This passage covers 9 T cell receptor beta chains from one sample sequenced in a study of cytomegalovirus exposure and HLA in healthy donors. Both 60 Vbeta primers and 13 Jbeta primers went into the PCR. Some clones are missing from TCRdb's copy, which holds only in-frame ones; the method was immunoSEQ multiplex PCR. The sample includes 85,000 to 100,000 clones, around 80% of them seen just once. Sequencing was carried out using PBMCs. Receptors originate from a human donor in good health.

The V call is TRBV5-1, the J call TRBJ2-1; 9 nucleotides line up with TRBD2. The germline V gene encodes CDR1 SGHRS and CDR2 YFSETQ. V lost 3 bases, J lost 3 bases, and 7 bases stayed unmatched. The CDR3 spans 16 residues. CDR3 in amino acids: CASSSLLSGGYNEQFF. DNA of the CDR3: TGCGCCAGCAGCTCCCTACTTAGCGGGGGCTACAATGAGCAGTTCTTC.

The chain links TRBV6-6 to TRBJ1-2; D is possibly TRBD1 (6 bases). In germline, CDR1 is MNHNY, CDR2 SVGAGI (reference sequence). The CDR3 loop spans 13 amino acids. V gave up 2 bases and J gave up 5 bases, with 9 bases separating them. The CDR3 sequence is CASSYQRGYGYTF. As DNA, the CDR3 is TGTGCCAGCAGTTACCAAAGGGGGTATGGCTACACCTTC.

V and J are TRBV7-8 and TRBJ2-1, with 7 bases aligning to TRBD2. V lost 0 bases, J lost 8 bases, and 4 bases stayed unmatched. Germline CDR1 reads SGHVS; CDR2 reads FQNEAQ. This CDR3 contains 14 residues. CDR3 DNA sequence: TGTGCCAGCAGCTTAGCGGGGGGGAACTATGAGCAGTTCTTC. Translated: CASSLAGGNYEQFF. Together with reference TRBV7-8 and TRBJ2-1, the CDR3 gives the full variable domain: GAGVSQSPRYKVAKRGQDVALRCDPISGHVSLFWYQQALGQGPEFLTYFQNEAQLDKSGLPSDRFFAERPEGSVSTLKIQRTQQEDSAVYLCASSLAGGNYEQFFGPGTRLTVL.

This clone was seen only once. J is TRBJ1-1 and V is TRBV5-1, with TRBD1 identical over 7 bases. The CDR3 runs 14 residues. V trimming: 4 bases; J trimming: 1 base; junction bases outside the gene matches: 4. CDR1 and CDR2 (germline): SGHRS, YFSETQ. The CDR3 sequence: CASSRDSGNTEAFF. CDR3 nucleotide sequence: TGCGCCAGCAGCCGGGACAGCGGGAACACTGAAGCTTTCTTT.

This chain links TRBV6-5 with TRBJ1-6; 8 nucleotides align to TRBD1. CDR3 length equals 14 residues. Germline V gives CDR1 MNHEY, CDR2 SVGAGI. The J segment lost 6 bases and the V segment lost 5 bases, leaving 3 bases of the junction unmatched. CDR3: CASSADRGNSPLHF. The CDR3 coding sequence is TGTGCCAGCAGTGCCGACAGGGGTAATTCACCCCTCCACTTT.

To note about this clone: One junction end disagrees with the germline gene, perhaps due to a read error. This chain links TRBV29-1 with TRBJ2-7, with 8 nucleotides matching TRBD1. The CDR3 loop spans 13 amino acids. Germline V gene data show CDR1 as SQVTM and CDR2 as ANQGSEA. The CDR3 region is CSAEEQGVDEQYF. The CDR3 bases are TGCAGCGCTGAAGAACAGGGGGTCGACGAGCAGTACTTC.

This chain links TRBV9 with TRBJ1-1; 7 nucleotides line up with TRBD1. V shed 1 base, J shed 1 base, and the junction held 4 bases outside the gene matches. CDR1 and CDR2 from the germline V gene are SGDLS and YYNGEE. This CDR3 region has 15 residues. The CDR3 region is CASSVLGTANTEAFF. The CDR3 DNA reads TGTGCCAGCAGCGTACTAGGGACAGCGAACACTGAAGCTTTCTTT.

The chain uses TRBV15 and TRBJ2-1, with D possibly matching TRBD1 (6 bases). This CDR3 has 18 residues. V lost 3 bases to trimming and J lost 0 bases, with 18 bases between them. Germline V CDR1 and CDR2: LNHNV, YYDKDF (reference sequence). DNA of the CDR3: TGTGCCACCAGCAGGTCGGACAGATCCTCGAGCTCCTACAATGAGCAGTTCTTC. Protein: CATSRSDRSSSSYNEQFF.

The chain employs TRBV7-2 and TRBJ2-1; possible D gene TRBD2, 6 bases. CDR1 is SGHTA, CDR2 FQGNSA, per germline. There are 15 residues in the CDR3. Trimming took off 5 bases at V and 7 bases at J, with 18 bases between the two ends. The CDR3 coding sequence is TGTGCCAGCAGCCACCGGGAGCGGCCGGGTAATGAGCAGTTCTTC. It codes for CASSHRERPGNEQFF.